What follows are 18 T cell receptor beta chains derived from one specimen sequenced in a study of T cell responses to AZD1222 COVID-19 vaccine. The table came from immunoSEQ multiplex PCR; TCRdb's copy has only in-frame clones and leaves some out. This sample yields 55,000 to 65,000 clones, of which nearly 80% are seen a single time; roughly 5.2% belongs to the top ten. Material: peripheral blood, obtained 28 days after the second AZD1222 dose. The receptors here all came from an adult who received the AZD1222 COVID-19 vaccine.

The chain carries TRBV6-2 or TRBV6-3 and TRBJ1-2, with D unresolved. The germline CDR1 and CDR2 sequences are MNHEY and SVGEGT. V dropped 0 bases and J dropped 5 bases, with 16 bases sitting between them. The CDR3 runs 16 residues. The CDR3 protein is CASSYSSGESGYGYTF. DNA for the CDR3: TGTGCCAGCAGTTACTCGTCCGGGGAAAGCGGGTATGGCTACACCTTC.

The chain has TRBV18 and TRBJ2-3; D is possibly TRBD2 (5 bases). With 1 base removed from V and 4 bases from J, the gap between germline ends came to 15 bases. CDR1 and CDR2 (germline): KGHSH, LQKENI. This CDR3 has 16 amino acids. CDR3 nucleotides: TGTGCCAGCTCACCACGTACCGGGATGGGGTCAGATACGCAGTATTTT. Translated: CASSPRTGMGSDTQYF. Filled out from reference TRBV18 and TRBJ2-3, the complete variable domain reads NAGVMQNPRHLVRRRGQEARLRCSPMKGHSHVYWYRQLPEEGLKFMVYLQKENIIDESGMPKERFSAEFPKEGPSILRIQQVVRGDSAAYFCASSPRTGMGSDTQYFGPGTRLTVL.

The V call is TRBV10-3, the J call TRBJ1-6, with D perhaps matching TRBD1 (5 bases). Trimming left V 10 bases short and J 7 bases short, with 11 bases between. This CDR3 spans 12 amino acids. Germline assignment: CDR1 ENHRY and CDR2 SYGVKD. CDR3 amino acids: CATQQGNSPLHF. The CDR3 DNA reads TGTGCCACCCAGCAGGGAAATTCACCCCTCCACTTT.

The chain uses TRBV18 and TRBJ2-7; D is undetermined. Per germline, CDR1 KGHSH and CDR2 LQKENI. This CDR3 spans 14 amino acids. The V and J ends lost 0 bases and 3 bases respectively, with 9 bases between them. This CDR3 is CASSPPPGRYEQYV. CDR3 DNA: TGTGCCAGCTCACCACCCCCGGGCCGCTACGAGCAGTACGTC.

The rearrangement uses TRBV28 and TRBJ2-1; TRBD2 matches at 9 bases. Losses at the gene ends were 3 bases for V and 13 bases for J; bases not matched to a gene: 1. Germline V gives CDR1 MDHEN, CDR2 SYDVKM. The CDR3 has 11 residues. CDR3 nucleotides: TGTGCCAGCAGTTTGCGGGAGGGCCAGTTCTTC. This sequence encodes CASSLREGQFF.

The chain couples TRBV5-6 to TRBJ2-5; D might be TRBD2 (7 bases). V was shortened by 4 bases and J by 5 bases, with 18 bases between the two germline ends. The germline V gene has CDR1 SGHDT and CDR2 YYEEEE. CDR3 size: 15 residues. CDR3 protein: CASSRDGGLLETQYF. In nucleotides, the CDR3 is TGTGCCAGCAGCCGCGACGGGGGGCTTCTGGAGACCCAGTACTTC. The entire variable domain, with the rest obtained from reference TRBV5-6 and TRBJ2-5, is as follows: DAGVTQSPTHLIKTRGQQVTLRCSPKSGHDTVSWYQQALGQGPQFIFQYYEEEERQRGNFPDRFSGHQFPNYSSELNVNALLLGDSALYLCASSRDGGLLETQYFGPGTRLLVL.

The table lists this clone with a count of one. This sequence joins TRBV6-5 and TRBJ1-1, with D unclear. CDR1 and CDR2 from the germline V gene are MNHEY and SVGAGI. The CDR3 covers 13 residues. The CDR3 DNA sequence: TGTGTCACACGGAGAAGCTTCAACACTGAAGCTTTCTTT. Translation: CVTRRSFNTEAFF.

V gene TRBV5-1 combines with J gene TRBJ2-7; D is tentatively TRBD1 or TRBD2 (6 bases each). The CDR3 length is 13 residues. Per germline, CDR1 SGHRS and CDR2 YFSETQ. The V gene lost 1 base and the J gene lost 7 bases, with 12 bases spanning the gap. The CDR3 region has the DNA TGCGCCAGCAGCTTGACAGGGACTGGGGAGCAGTACGTC. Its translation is CASSLTGTGEQYV.

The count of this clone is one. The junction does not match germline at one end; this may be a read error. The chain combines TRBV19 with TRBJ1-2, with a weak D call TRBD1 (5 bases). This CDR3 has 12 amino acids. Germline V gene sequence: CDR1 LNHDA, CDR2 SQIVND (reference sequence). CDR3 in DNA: TGTGCCAGTAGTGCCCCCCGGGTGGGGCAACACTTC. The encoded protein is CASSAPRVGQHF.

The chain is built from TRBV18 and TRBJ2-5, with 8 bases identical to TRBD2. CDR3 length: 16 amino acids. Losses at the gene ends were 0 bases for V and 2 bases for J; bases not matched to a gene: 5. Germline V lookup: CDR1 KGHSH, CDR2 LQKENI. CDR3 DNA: TGTGCCAGCTCACCACCGGCGGGAGGATTTCAAGAGACCCAGTACTTC. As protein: CASSPPAGGFQETQYF. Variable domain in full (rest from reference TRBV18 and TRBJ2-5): NAGVMQNPRHLVRRRGQEARLRCSPMKGHSHVYWYRQLPEEGLKFMVYLQKENIIDESGMPKERFSAEFPKEGPSILRIQQVVRGDSAAYFCASSPPAGGFQETQYFGPGTRLLVL.

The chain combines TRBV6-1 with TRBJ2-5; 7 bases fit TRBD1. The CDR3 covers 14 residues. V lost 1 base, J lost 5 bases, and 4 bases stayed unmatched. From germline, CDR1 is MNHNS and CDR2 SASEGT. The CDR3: CASSEDPRGETQYF. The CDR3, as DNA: TGTGCCAGCAGTGAAGACCCCAGGGGGGAGACCCAGTACTTC.

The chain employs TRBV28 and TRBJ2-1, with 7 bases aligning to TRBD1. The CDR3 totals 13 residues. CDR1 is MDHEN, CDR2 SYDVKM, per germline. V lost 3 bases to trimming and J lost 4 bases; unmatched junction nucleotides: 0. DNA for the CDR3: TGTGCCAGCAGTTTGGGACAGTACAATGAGCAGTTCTTC. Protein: CASSLGQYNEQFF.

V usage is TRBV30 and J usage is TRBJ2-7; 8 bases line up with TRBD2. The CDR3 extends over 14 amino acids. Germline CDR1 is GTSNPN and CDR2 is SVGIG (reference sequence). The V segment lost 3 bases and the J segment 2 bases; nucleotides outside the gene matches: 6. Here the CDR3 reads CAWSLTSGPYEQYF. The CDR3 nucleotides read TGTGCCTGGAGCCTTACTAGCGGACCCTACGAGCAGTACTTC.

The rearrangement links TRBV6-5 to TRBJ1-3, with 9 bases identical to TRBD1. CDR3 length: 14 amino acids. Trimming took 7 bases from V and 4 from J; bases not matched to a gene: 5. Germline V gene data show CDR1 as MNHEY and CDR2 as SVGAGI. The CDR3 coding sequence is TGTGCCAGCAAGGGACAGGGCGCAGGAAACACCATATATTTT. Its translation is CASKGQGAGNTIYF.

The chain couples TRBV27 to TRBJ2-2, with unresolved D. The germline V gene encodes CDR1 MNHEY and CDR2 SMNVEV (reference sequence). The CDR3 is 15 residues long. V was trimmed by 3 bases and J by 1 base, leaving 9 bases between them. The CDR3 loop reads CASSLRLENTGELFF. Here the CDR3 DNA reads TGTGCCAGCAGTTTGCGGTTAGAGAACACCGGGGAGCTGTTTTTT.

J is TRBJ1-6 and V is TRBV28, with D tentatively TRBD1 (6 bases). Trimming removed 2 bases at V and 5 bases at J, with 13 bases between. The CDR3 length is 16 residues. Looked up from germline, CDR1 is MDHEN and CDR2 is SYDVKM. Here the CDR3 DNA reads TGTGCCAGCAGTTTAATCGGGAGGGGGAATAATTCACCCCTCCACTTT. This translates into CASSLIGRGNNSPLHF.

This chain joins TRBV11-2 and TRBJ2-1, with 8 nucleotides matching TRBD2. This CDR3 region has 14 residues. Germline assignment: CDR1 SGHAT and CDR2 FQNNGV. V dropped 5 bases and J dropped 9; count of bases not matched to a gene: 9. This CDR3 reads CASSTSGKGTEQFF. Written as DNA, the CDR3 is TGTGCCAGCAGCACTAGCGGAAAGGGAACTGAGCAGTTCTTC.

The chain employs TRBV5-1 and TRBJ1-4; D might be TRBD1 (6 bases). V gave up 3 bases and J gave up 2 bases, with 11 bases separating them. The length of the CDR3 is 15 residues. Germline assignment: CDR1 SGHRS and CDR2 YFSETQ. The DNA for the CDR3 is TGCGCCAGCAGCTCCTCAGGGGCTACTAATGAAAAACTGTTTTTT. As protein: CASSSSGATNEKLFF.